The present TCR beta chain was sequenced within a study of T cells in Graves' hyperthyroidism and ophthalmopathy. Whole-study findings and limits: Blood shared most expanded thyroid clonotypes above 0.001.

The investigators amplified TCR beta CDR3 regions from RNA transcripts. When the TCR CDR3 underwent first-round RT-PCR, the HTBI primer set was used. Each CDR3 protein is one row after TCRdb ran MiXCR on the multiplex PCR reads. The table records under 400,000 distinct CDR3 sequences, over 11% of them present only once. V lost 5 bases, J lost 9 bases, and 6 bases stayed unmatched. The CDR3 is made up of 15 amino acids. Germline V CDR1 and CDR2: SNHLY, FYNNEI. This clonotype appeared many times. As yet, its antigen is unknown. It was approximately 9.4 ml of fresh peripheral blood that supplied the PBMCs.

The source material was blood. This sequence was found in a woman in her sixties or seventies with Graves' hyperthyroidism. The chain links TRBV2 to TRBJ2-1; 14 positions match TRBD2. CDR3 amino acids: CASSKGLAGGSEQFF. The CDR3 DNA reads TGTGCCAGCAGTAAAGGACTAGCGGGGGGCTCTGAGCAGTTCTTC.